This T cell receptor beta chain was documented in a study of OX40 agonist ivuxolimab in advanced cancers. The method was immunoSEQ multiplex PCR; TCRdb's version includes in-frame clones alone and lacks a portion of them. In the table there are approximately 74,000 clones, around nine tenths of which are singletons. Trimming removed 2 bases at V and 2 bases at J, with 12 bases between. Germline CDR1 is SGHTA and CDR2 is FQGNSA. The length of the CDR3 is 16 residues. The TCR comes from an adult with an advanced solid tumor such as melanoma, head and neck, liver or kidney cancer. This chain connects TRBV7-2 to TRBJ2-2; a possible D gene is TRBD1 (5 bases). Sequenced material: CD4+ or CD8+ T cells sorted from blood, taken in a trial of the OX40 agonist ivuxolimab. The chain's CDR3 is CASSLLETVNTGELFF. CDR3 DNA: TGTGCCAGCAGCTTATTGGAGACAGTAAACACCGGGGAGCTGTTTTTT.